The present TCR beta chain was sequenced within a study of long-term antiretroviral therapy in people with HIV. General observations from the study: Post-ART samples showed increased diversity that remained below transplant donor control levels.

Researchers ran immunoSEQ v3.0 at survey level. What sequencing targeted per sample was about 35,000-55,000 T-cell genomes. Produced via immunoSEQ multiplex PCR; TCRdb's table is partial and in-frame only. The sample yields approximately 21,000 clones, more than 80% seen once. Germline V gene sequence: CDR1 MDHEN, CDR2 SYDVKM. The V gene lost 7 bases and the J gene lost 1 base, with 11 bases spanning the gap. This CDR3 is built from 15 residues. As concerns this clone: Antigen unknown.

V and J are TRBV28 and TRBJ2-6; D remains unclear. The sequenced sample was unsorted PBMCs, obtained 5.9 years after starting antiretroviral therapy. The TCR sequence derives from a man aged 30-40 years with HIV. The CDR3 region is CASTWVKSGANVLTF. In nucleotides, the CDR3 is TGTGCCAGCACCTGGGTAAAGTCTGGGGCCAACGTCCTGACTTTC.